This TCR beta chain was recorded in a study of OX40 agonist ivuxolimab in advanced cancers. Study in general: Among those treated, three patients had partial responses, one with hepatocellular carcinoma and two with cutaneous melanoma.

V was trimmed by 4 bases and J by 2 bases, leaving 10 bases between them. Germline V lookup: CDR1 SGHTA, CDR2 FQGNSA. CDR3 length: 14 residues. The repertoire was sequenced with immunoSEQ multiplex PCR; TCRdb's copy has only in-frame clones and lacks some. Here the sample spans tens of thousands of clones, about 87% being singletons. This clonotype was sampled from an adult with an advanced solid tumor such as melanoma, head and neck, liver or kidney cancer. V usage is TRBV7-2 and J usage is TRBJ2-3, with a weak D call TRBD1 (5 bases). Specimen: CD4+ or CD8+ T cells sorted from blood, collected in a trial of the OX40 agonist ivuxolimab. CDR3 region: CASSWLGATDTQYF. In nucleotides, the CDR3 is TGTGCCAGCAGCTGGCTAGGGGCCACAGATACGCAGTATTTT. Combining the CDR3 with reference TRBV7-2 and TRBJ2-3 gives the whole variable domain GAGVSQSPSNKVTEKGKDVELRCDPISGHTALYWYRQSLGQGLEFLIYFQGNSAPDKSGLPSDRFSAERTGGSVSTLTIQRTQQEDSAVYLCASSWLGATDTQYFGPGTRLTVL.